One sample yielded the 25 T cell receptor beta chains listed below, sequenced in a study of neurological immune-mediated disorders. TCRdb used MiXCR to reprocess the 5' RACE reads, holding one entry per CDR3 protein. This table has tens of thousands of distinct CDR3 sequences, roughly 13% appearing once. Sequenced input: PBMCs. The receptors were gathered from a woman aged 45-65 years with HTLV-1-associated myelopathy (HAM/TSP).

The genes are TRBV5-1 and TRBJ2-1; TRBD2 aligns across 7 bases. Germline trimming cut 4 bases from V and 7 bases from J; bases unmatched to any gene: 5. The CDR3 is 13 amino acids. Germline assignment: CDR1 SGHRS and CDR2 YFSETQ. CDR3 amino acids: CASSASGYNEQFF. In nucleotides, the CDR3 is TGCGCCAGCAGCGCTAGCGGATATAATGAGCAGTTCTTC.

Ten or more counts support this clonotype. The chain joins TRBV4-3 to TRBJ1-4; TRBD1 matches 9 bases. V shed 2 bases, J shed 5 bases, and the junction held 9 bases outside the gene matches. In germline, CDR1 is LGHNA, CDR2 YSLEER. This CDR3 contains 17 residues. CDR3 amino acids: CASSQTGTGRGNEKLFF. The CDR3 bases are TGCGCCAGCAGCCAAACCGGGACAGGGAGGGGGAATGAAAAACTGTTTTTT.

The table lists this clonotype with many counts. J is TRBJ2-5 and V is TRBV5-6; D is perhaps TRBD1 or TRBD2 (5 bases each). The V end was cut by 5 bases, the J end by 8 bases, with 16 bases between. The germline V gene has CDR1 SGHDT and CDR2 YYEEEE. CDR3 length equals 13 residues. The CDR3 DNA follows: TGTGCCAGCAGATGGGGCCCCTCGGGAACCCAGTACTTC. Its translation: CASRWGPSGTQYF.

The V call is TRBV5-1, the J call TRBJ2-7; 8 bases map to TRBD1. Trimming at V came to 5 bases and at J to 5 bases, leaving 9 bases not matched to a gene. CDR3 length: 14 residues. Germline assignment: CDR1 SGHRS and CDR2 YFSETQ. CDR3 sequence reads: CASRPVTQGDEQYF. The CDR3 region has the DNA TGCGCCAGCAGACCCGTGACACAGGGGGACGAGCAGTACTTC.

The rearrangement joins TRBV6-6 to TRBJ2-2, with TRBD2 as a possible D gene (5 bases). The CDR3 sequence is 14 residues long. The germline V gene encodes CDR1 MNHNY and CDR2 SVGAGI (reference sequence). V lost 6 bases to trimming and J lost 16 bases, with 24 bases between them. CDR3: CASSPANVAGEKFF. The DNA for the CDR3 is TGTGCCAGCAGCCCTGCGAATGTTGCCGGGGAGAAGTTTTTT.

This clonotype was counted at least ten times. This chain links TRBV7-8 with TRBJ1-3; no clear D. Trimming removed 5 bases from V and 0 bases from J, with 8 bases in between. This CDR3 comprises 14 residues. Germline CDR1 is SGHVS and CDR2 is FQNEAQ. CDR3 sequence: CASSPGFSGNTIYF. CDR3 sequence (DNA): TGTGCCAGCAGCCCCGGATTCTCTGGAAACACCATATATTTT.

The rearrangement uses TRBV18 and TRBJ2-3; TRBD2 is a possible D gene (6 bases). Germline V lookup: CDR1 KGHSH, CDR2 LQKENI. Trimming removed 0 bases from V and 0 bases from J, with 10 bases in between. The CDR3 spans 16 residues. CDR3 protein: CASSPPAGLSTDTQYF. CDR3 in DNA: TGTGCCAGCTCACCACCTGCGGGGCTAAGCACAGATACGCAGTATTTT.

This rearrangement joins TRBV20-1 to TRBJ2-3; D remains ambiguous. V was shortened by 7 bases and J by 7 bases, with 9 bases between the two germline ends. This CDR3 spans 10 amino acids. CDR1 and CDR2 from the germline V gene are DFQATT and SNEGSKA (reference sequence). CDR3 sequence: CSGVQNTQYF. The CDR3 nucleotides read TGCAGTGGAGTACAGAATACGCAGTATTTT.

At least ten counts were recorded for this clonotype. The gene calls are TRBV7-9 and TRBJ1-1; perhaps TRBD1 as D (6 bases). Looked up from germline, CDR1 is SEHNR and CDR2 is FQNEAQ (reference sequence). V was shortened by 5 bases and J by 0 bases, with 19 bases between the two germline ends. The CDR3 is 17 amino acids. CDR3 DNA: TGTGCCAGCAGCGACGGAGGGGGTGATTACATGAACACTGAAGCTTTCTTT. Translation gives CASSDGGGDYMNTEAFF.

This clonotype was recorded many times. The chain is built from TRBV5-1 and TRBJ1-4, with TRBD1 as a possible D gene (6 bases). The germline V gene encodes CDR1 SGHRS and CDR2 YFSETQ. V lost 1 base, J lost 7 bases, and 11 bases lay in between. This CDR3 contains 14 residues. The CDR3 coding sequence is TGCGCCAGCAGCTTGACAGGGAGGGGTGAAAAACTGTTTTTT. This codes for CASSLTGRGEKLFF.

This clonotype was counted many times. This sequence joins TRBV29-1 and TRBJ2-4; no definite D call. Per the germline V gene, CDR1 is SQVTM and CDR2 is ANQGSEA. V was shortened by 3 bases and J by 5 bases, with 8 bases between the two germline ends. The CDR3 runs 12 residues. The CDR3 bases are TGCAGCGTTGATCCAGGCGAAAACATTCAGTACTTC. It yields the protein CSVDPGENIQYF.

This clonotype was observed at least ten times. The CDR3 sequence: CASSLGGANTEAFF. CDR3 bases: TGCGCCAGCAGCTTGGGGGGGGCGAACACTGAAGCTTTCTTT. The chain links TRBV5-1 to TRBJ1-1; the D gene is possibly TRBD1 (6 bases). Germline-derived CDR1 and CDR2 are SGHRS and YFSETQ. The CDR3 is made up of 14 amino acids. Trimming shortened V by 0 bases and J by 1 base, and 7 bases separated the two germline ends.

This clonotype was recorded at least ten times. This rearrangement joins TRBV20-1 to TRBJ1-4, with 7 bases matching TRBD1. Germline V lookup: CDR1 DFQATT, CDR2 SNEGSKA (reference sequence). The V and J ends lost 3 bases and 0 bases, in that order; junction bases with no gene match: 7. The CDR3 covers 16 residues. The CDR3 here is CSARSYRGATNEKLFF. In DNA form, the CDR3 reads TGCAGTGCTAGGAGCTACAGGGGTGCAACTAATGAAAAACTGTTTTTT.

This clonotype occurred many times. This sequence joins TRBV5-1 and TRBJ2-5; 9 nucleotides match TRBD1. With V trimmed by 3 bases and J by 5 bases, 8 bases remained unmatched. The CDR3 extends over 15 amino acids. From germline, CDR1 is SGHRS and CDR2 YFSETQ. CDR3 nucleotide sequence: TGCGCCAGCAGCTCAACAGGGGGCTATGGGGAGACCCAGTACTTC. Its translation is CASSSTGGYGETQYF.

This clonotype was observed many times. The rearrangement links TRBV30 to TRBJ2-5; D gene unclear. V was pared by 2 bases and J by 5 bases, with 9 bases between. The CDR3 is 12 residues long. The germline gives CDR1 GTSNPN, CDR2 SVGIG (reference sequence). CDR3 loop: CAWSLGLETQYF. In nucleotides, the CDR3 is TGTGCCTGGAGTCTGGGTTTGGAGACCCAGTACTTC.

The J gene is TRBJ1-1, the V gene TRBV18; 8 bases match TRBD1. V lost 6 bases and J lost 0; bases outside the gene matches: 6. Germline V gene lookup returns CDR1 KGHSH and CDR2 LQKENI. There are 15 residues in the CDR3. In DNA form, the CDR3 reads TGTGCCAGCTCCCTCGGGGACAGGATGAACACTGAAGCTTTCTTT. The encoded protein is CASSLGDRMNTEAFF. Combining the CDR3 with reference TRBV18 and TRBJ1-1 gives the whole variable domain NAGVMQNPRHLVRRRGQEARLRCSPMKGHSHVYWYRQLPEEGLKFMVYLQKENIIDESGMPKERFSAEFPKEGPSILRIQQVVRGDSAAYFCASSLGDRMNTEAFFGQGTRLTVV.

At least ten counts were recorded for this clonotype. The chain employs TRBV12-3 or TRBV12-4 and TRBJ1-1; unclear D gene. CDR3 length equals 14 residues. V was cut by 4 bases and J by 0 bases, with 9 bases left in between. The DNA for the CDR3 is TGTGCCAGCAGTTCAAGTTGGCTGAACACTGAAGCTTTCTTT. Protein: CASSSSWLNTEAFF.

This clonotype was seen repeatedly, ten times or more. The chain uses TRBV20-1 and TRBJ2-5; 13 bases agree with TRBD2. The CDR3 totals 17 residues. The junction had 19 bases not matched to a gene; V was cut back by 5 bases and J by 10 bases. CDR1 and CDR2 from the germline V gene are DFQATT and SNEGSKA (reference sequence). The CDR3 DNA reads as TGCAGTGCTCCCTCGGGGACTAGCGGGGTCGCAGCGATGAACCAGTACTTC. Its protein is CSAPSGTSGVAAMNQYF.

This clonotype has a count of ten or more. The chain combines TRBV10-2 with TRBJ2-5; 13 positions match TRBD2. V gave up 3 bases and J gave up 5 bases; unmatched junction bases: 9. The germline V gene encodes CDR1 WSHSY and CDR2 SAAADI. This CDR3 comprises 17 residues. The CDR3 here is CASSDRTSGGLLETQYF. DNA for the CDR3: TGCGCCAGCAGTGATAGGACTAGCGGGGGTCTGCTGGAGACCCAGTACTTC.

The sample holds one count of this clonotype. The CDR3 does not close with the conserved phenylalanine or tryptophan, likely indicating a read error. Here the CDR3 reads CSAKGPVSTDTQHL. CDR3 sequence (DNA): TGCAGTGCCAAGGGACCAGTTTCTACGGATACGCAGCATTTA. The rearrangement joins TRBV20-1 to TRBJ2-3; D possibly corresponds to TRBD1 (5 bases). The J call may be faulty, since TRBJ1-5 better matches the DNA end. This CDR3 spans 14 amino acids. In germline, CDR1 is DFQATT, CDR2 SNEGSKA (reference sequence).

In this sample, this clonotype turned up many times. This chain uses TRBV20-1 with TRBJ1-6, with D maybe TRBD1 (5 bases). In germline, CDR1 is DFQATT, CDR2 SNEGSKA (reference sequence). Trimming removed 2 bases at V and 13 bases at J, with 9 bases between. The CDR3 runs 11 residues. The CDR3 DNA reads as TGCAGTGCTAGATTGGAGGGGCCCCTCCACTTT. Its translation is CSARLEGPLHF.

This clonotype was seen at least ten times. This sequence joins TRBV20-1 and TRBJ1-1; no reliable D call. Trimming took off 0 bases at V and 3 bases at J, with 11 bases between the two ends. This CDR3 has 14 residues. CDR1 DFQATT and CDR2 SNEGSKA come from the germline V gene (reference sequence). The CDR3 DNA reads TGCAGTGCTAGAGATCTGAGGAGGGACACTGAAGCTTTCTTT. It codes for CSARDLRRDTEAFF.

CDR3 amino acids: CASSSRTSGPYKQYV. Written as DNA, the CDR3 is TGTGCCAGCAGCTCGAGGACTAGCGGACCCTACAAACAGTACGTC. This chain uses TRBV7-2 with TRBJ2-7; 10 nucleotides line up with TRBD2. CDR1 and CDR2 from the germline V gene are SGHTA and FQGNSA. The CDR3 consists of 15 residues. V shed 4 bases, J shed 10 bases, and the junction held 13 bases outside the gene matches.

There are many counts of this clonotype. The chain has TRBV20-1 and TRBJ2-3; D ambiguous. The CDR3 extends over 12 amino acids. Germline V gene data show CDR1 as DFQATT and CDR2 as SNEGSKA (reference sequence). Deletions cut 6 bases from V and 3 bases from J, with 10 bases between. The CDR3 DNA is TGCAGTGCCCCCCTACGGACAGATACGCAGTATTTT. Translation gives CSAPLRTDTQYF.

This clonotype was seen ten or more times. V and J are TRBV20-1 and TRBJ1-2; D uncertain. Germline CDR1 reads DFQATT; CDR2 reads SNEGSKA (reference sequence). The CDR3 has 13 residues. V gave up 3 bases and J gave up 2 bases, with 10 bases separating them. The CDR3 sequence is CSASMDLNYGYTF. DNA for the CDR3: TGCAGTGCTAGTATGGACCTCAACTATGGCTACACCTTC.